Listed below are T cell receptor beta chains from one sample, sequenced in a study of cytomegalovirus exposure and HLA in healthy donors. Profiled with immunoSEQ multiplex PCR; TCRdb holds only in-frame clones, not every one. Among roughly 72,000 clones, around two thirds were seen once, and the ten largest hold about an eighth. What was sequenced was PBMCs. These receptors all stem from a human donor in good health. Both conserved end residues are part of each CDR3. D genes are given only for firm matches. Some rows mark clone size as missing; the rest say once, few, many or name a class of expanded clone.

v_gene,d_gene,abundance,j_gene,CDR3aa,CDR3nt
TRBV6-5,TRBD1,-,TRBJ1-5,CASSYATGGNQPQHF,TGTGCCAGCAGTTACGCGACAGGGGGCAATCAGCCCCAGCATTTT
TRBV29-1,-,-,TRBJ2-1,CSVRGREQFF,TGCAGCGTTCGGGGTAGGGAGCAGTTCTTC
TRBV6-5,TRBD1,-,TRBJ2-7,CASSPPGDRRYEQYF,TGTGCCAGCAGTCCCCCCGGGGACAGGCGCTACGAGCAGTACTTC
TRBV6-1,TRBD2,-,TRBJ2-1,CASSEGRLAGGRRYNEQFF,TGTGCCAGCAGTGAAGGCCGGCTAGCGGGAGGCCGCCGCTACAATGAGCAGTTCTTC
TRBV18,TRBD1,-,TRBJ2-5,CASSPDRVQETQYF,TGTGCCAGCTCCCCCGACAGGGTCCAAGAGACCCAGTACTTC
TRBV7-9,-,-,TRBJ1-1,CASSPTGLNTEAFF,TGTGCCAGCAGCCCGACCGGGTTGAACACTGAAGCTTTCTTT
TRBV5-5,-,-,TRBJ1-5,CASSLYMNNQPQHF,TGTGCCAGCAGCTTATACATGAACAATCAGCCCCAGCATTTT
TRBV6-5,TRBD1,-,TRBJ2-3,CASRRNRGGTDTQYF,TGTGCCAGCAGACGTAACAGGGGCGGCACAGATACGCAGTATTTT
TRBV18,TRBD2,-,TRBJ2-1,CASSSGRANNEQFF,TGTGCCAGCTCATCCGGGAGGGCCAACAATGAGCAGTTCTTC
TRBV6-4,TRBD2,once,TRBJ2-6,CASSEEGGKANVLTF,TGTGCCAGCAGTGAGGAGGGAGGGAAGGCCAACGTCCTGACTTTC
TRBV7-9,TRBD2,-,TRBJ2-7,CASSDLAGEGFYEQYF,TGTGCCAGCAGCGACCTAGCGGGAGAGGGTTTCTACGAGCAGTACTTC
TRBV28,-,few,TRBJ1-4,CASSLAGGGTNEKLFF,TGTGCCAGCAGTTTAGCGGGGGGTGGCACTAATGAAAAACTGTTTTTT
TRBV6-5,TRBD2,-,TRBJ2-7,CASMGRGRSYEQYF,TGTGCCAGCATGGGGCGGGGGAGATCCTACGAGCAGTACTTC
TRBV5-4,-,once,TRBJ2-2,CASSFSGNTGELFF,TGTGCCAGCAGCTTCTCCGGGAACACCGGGGAGCTGTTTTTT
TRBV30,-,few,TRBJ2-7,CAWSVRGYEQYF,TGTGCCTGGAGTGTAAGGGGGTACGAGCAGTACTTC
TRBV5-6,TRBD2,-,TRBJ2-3,CASSLGLASSTDTQYF,TGTGCCAGCAGCTTGGGACTAGCGTCTAGCACAGATACGCAGTATTTT